This T cell receptor (beta chain) was retrieved from a study of blood T cell repertoires in COVID-19. Background on the study: Acute and convalescent COVID-19 samples came from the United States, Italy and Spain.

The Seattle patients joined while their infection was active and were tracked longitudinally afterward. This clone appeared a single time. This CDR3 region has 17 residues. The V end lost 0 bases, the J end lost 4 bases, and 15 bases lay between the germline ends. Germline loops: CDR1 MGHRA, CDR2 YSYEKL. In the original workflow: The authors estimated nucleated cell counts from reference gene primer amplification. Generated by immunoSEQ multiplex PCR, the TCRdb table keeps only in-frame clones and is missing some. The DNA gave D and trimming, while V, J and clone size come from that table. The repertoire holds about 57,000 clones, with around 90% as singletons.

The rearrangement links TRBV4-1 to TRBJ1-4; D possibly corresponds to TRBD1 (6 bases). The sequence was collected from a woman of 80 years or more with COVID-19, enrolled during active disease. Sequencing was carried out using peripheral blood. The CDR3 protein is CASSQDVADRYNEKLFF. DNA for the CDR3: TGCGCCAGCAGCCAAGATGTGGCAGACAGGTATAATGAAAAACTGTTTTTT.